This is a list of T cell receptor beta chains from one sample in a study of cytomegalovirus exposure and HLA in healthy donors. Clones were read by immunoSEQ multiplex PCR, and TCRdb kept only the in-frame ones, dropping some. There are 110,000 or so clones in the sample; about 78% occur only once, and 1% to 1.5% lies in the top ten. Sample: PBMCs. The source is a man aged 25-45 years in good health and CMV-seronegative. CDR3s include the opening cysteine and the closing phenylalanine or tryptophan. The order of the fields is clone size, J gene, V gene, D gene, CDR3 DNA, CDR3 protein. A D gene is named only where the DNA matches it firmly. Only part of the rows carry a size: once, few, many, or a class if the clone is expanded.

clone_size: NA
j_call: TRBJ2-3
v_call: TRBV11-3
d_call: TRBD2
cdr3_nt: TGTGCCAGCAGCTCGGGACTAGCGGGGATCACAGATACGCAGTATTTT
cdr3_aa: CASSSGLAGITDTQYF

clone_size: few
j_call: TRBJ1-6
v_call: TRBV19
d_call: NA
cdr3_nt: TGTGCCAGTAGCTTGGGTGCTCGGCAGGGGAATTCACCCCTCCACTTT
cdr3_aa: CASSLGARQGNSPLHF

clone_size: NA
j_call: TRBJ2-7
v_call: TRBV21-1
d_call: NA
cdr3_nt: TGTGTGCCAGTAACACAGTACTTC
cdr3_aa: CVPVTQYF

clone_size: NA
j_call: TRBJ1-2
v_call: TRBV18
d_call: TRBD1
cdr3_nt: TGTGCCAGCTCCCCTCCACCCTATGCAATCAAGGACAGGGACTATGGCTACACCTTC
cdr3_aa: CASSPPPYAIKDRDYGYTF

clone_size: NA
j_call: TRBJ1-6
v_call: TRBV27
d_call: TRBD1
cdr3_nt: TGTGCCAGCAGTTTCGGGACAGGGGTAAATTCACCCCTCCACTTT
cdr3_aa: CASSFGTGVNSPLHF

clone_size: NA
j_call: TRBJ1-1
v_call: TRBV4-1
d_call: TRBD1
cdr3_nt: TGCGCCAGCAGCCGTGGGACAGGGTTGAACACTGAAGCTTTCTTT
cdr3_aa: CASSRGTGLNTEAFF

clone_size: NA
j_call: TRBJ2-2
v_call: TRBV10-1
d_call: TRBD2
cdr3_nt: TGCGCCAGCAGGGCTAGCGGGGTTAACACCGGGGAGCTGTTTTTT
cdr3_aa: CASRASGVNTGELFF

clone_size: few
j_call: TRBJ2-5
v_call: TRBV27
d_call: NA
cdr3_nt: TGTGCCAGCAGTTTATGGTGGGGCGATGAGACCCAGTACTTC
cdr3_aa: CASSLWWGDETQYF

clone_size: NA
j_call: TRBJ1-2
v_call: TRBV4-3
d_call: NA
cdr3_nt: TGCGCCAGCAGCCAAAGCTCCGCGGGTGTGAGTACCTTC
cdr3_aa: CASSQSSAGVSTF

clone_size: NA
j_call: TRBJ1-1
v_call: TRBV19
d_call: NA
cdr3_nt: TGTGCCAGTAGTTACGATTGGACAGCCTCGGCTTTCTTT
cdr3_aa: CASSYDWTASAFF

clone_size: NA
j_call: TRBJ1-6
v_call: TRBV4-3
d_call: TRBD1
cdr3_nt: TGCGCCAGCAGCCAAGATCTGGGACAGGGAAATTCACCCCTCCACTTT
cdr3_aa: CASSQDLGQGNSPLHF

clone_size: once
j_call: TRBJ1-3
v_call: TRBV28
d_call: NA
cdr3_nt: TGTGCCAGCGGGGACACCTCTGGAAACACCATATATTTT
cdr3_aa: CASGDTSGNTIYF

clone_size: NA
j_call: TRBJ2-5
v_call: TRBV7-9
d_call: TRBD2
cdr3_nt: TGTGCCAGCAGCCCGACTAGCGGGGGGGTAGAGACCCAGTACTTC
cdr3_aa: CASSPTSGGVETQYF

clone_size: NA
j_call: TRBJ2-2
v_call: TRBV27
d_call: NA
cdr3_nt: TGTGCCAGCATACTTAGCGCCTCTAGGCTGAACACCGGGGAGCTGTTTTTT
cdr3_aa: CASILSASRLNTGELFF

clone_size: NA
j_call: TRBJ2-1
v_call: TRBV28
d_call: TRBD2
cdr3_nt: TGTGCCAGCTTCCCCGGGACTAGCGGGGTCGCGGAGCAGTTCTTC
cdr3_aa: CASFPGTSGVAEQFF

clone_size: NA
j_call: TRBJ1-6
v_call: TRBV27
d_call: TRBD1
cdr3_nt: TGTGCCAGCGGCCTCTTTGGACAGGGGGTAAATTCACCCCTCCACTTT
cdr3_aa: CASGLFGQGVNSPLHF

clone_size: NA
j_call: TRBJ2-3
v_call: TRBV10-3
d_call: TRBD1
cdr3_nt: TGTGCCATCAGGGACAGGGAAACAGATACGCAGTATTTT
cdr3_aa: CAIRDRETDTQYF

clone_size: NA
j_call: TRBJ1-4
v_call: TRBV10-3
d_call: NA
cdr3_nt: TGTGCCATCAGTTCTGGGGACTCAAATGAAAAACTGTTTTTT
cdr3_aa: CAISSGDSNEKLFF

clone_size: NA
j_call: TRBJ2-1
v_call: TRBV4-3
d_call: TRBD2
cdr3_nt: TGCGCCAGTAGCGGGAGCTCCTACAATGAGCAGTTCTTC
cdr3_aa: CASSGSSYNEQFF

clone_size: NA
j_call: TRBJ2-5
v_call: TRBV9
d_call: TRBD2
cdr3_nt: TGTGCCAGCAGCGTAACTGCGGGAGGGTCTGAGGAGACCCAGTACTTC
cdr3_aa: CASSVTAGGSEETQYF

clone_size: NA
j_call: TRBJ2-5
v_call: TRBV7-2
d_call: TRBD1
cdr3_nt: TGTGCCAGCAGCACTTGGGACAGGCGCCAAGAGACCCAGTACTTC
cdr3_aa: CASSTWDRRQETQYF

clone_size: NA
j_call: TRBJ1-5
v_call: TRBV5-6
d_call: NA
cdr3_nt: TGTGCCAGCAGCAGAGGCAGGGGTAGCAATCAGCCCCAGCATTTT
cdr3_aa: CASSRGRGSNQPQHF

clone_size: NA
j_call: TRBJ2-1
v_call: TRBV4-3
d_call: NA
cdr3_nt: TGCGCCAGCAGCCAGAACTCCAGGGTCCGCGGTGAGCAGTTCTTC
cdr3_aa: CASSQNSRVRGEQFF

clone_size: NA
j_call: TRBJ1-1
v_call: TRBV27
d_call: NA
cdr3_nt: TGTGCCAGCGCTCTTAACGGGGGGGACTCTGAAGCTTTCTTT
cdr3_aa: CASALNGGDSEAFF

clone_size: NA
j_call: TRBJ2-2
v_call: TRBV13
d_call: NA
cdr3_nt: TGTGCCAGCAGCTTAGTCCGGGACACCGGGGAGCTGTTTTTT
cdr3_aa: CASSLVRDTGELFF

clone_size: NA
j_call: TRBJ1-2
v_call: TRBV4-3
d_call: TRBD1
cdr3_nt: TGCGCCAGCAGCCCCAACCGACAGGGCGCCTATGGCTACACCTTC
cdr3_aa: CASSPNRQGAYGYTF

clone_size: NA
j_call: TRBJ2-3
v_call: TRBV19
d_call: TRBD2
cdr3_nt: TGTGCCAGTACGGGGGGGACTAGCACAGATACGCAGTATTTT
cdr3_aa: CASTGGTSTDTQYF

clone_size: NA
j_call: TRBJ1-1
v_call: TRBV5-1
d_call: NA
cdr3_nt: TGCGCCAGCAGCCCTTTGACGGCCCCGGGGGCTGAAGCTTTCTTT
cdr3_aa: CASSPLTAPGAEAFF

clone_size: NA
j_call: TRBJ2-5
v_call: TRBV27
d_call: TRBD2
cdr3_nt: TGTGCCAGCAGCTTAACGACTAGCGGGAGAAGGGAGACCCAGTACTTC
cdr3_aa: CASSLTTSGRRETQYF

clone_size: NA
j_call: TRBJ2-7
v_call: TRBV9
d_call: TRBD2
cdr3_nt: TGTGCCAGCAGCCCTCTATCCGGGACTAGCGGCTACGAGCAGTACTTC
cdr3_aa: CASSPLSGTSGYEQYF

clone_size: few
j_call: TRBJ2-3
v_call: TRBV5-1
d_call: NA
cdr3_nt: TGCGCCAGCAGCTTGGCCTACCCCACAGATACGCAGTATTTT
cdr3_aa: CASSLAYPTDTQYF

clone_size: NA
j_call: TRBJ2-1
v_call: TRBV18
d_call: TRBD2
cdr3_nt: TGTGCCAGCTCACCACCGGGACTAGCGGGGGGGTACAATGAGCAGTTCTTC
cdr3_aa: CASSPPGLAGGYNEQFF

clone_size: NA
j_call: TRBJ1-1
v_call: TRBV6-1
d_call: NA
cdr3_nt: TGTGCCAGCACCGAACGGGGGGTGAACACTGAAGCTTTCTTT
cdr3_aa: CASTERGVNTEAFF

clone_size: NA
j_call: TRBJ1-5
v_call: TRBV19
d_call: TRBD1
cdr3_nt: TGTGCCAGTAGACGAGACAGGGGTTTCAGCAATCAGCCCCAGCATTTT
cdr3_aa: CASRRDRGFSNQPQHF

clone_size: NA
j_call: TRBJ2-1
v_call: TRBV9
d_call: TRBD2
cdr3_nt: TGTGCCAGCAGCGTGGGGGGACTAGCGTACGATGAGCAGTTCTTC
cdr3_aa: CASSVGGLAYDEQFF

clone_size: few
j_call: TRBJ1-5
v_call: TRBV7-2
d_call: NA
cdr3_nt: TGTGCCAGCAGCTTAGAAGGTGGGCGCAATCAGCCCCAGCATTTT
cdr3_aa: CASSLEGGRNQPQHF

clone_size: NA
j_call: TRBJ2-5
v_call: TRBV19
d_call: NA
cdr3_nt: TGTGCCAGTAGTATAGACAGGGCCGAGACCCAGTACTTC
cdr3_aa: CASSIDRAETQYF

clone_size: NA
j_call: TRBJ2-7
v_call: TRBV10-3
d_call: TRBD1
cdr3_nt: TGTGCCATCAGTGAGGGTTGGGGACAGGGGACCTACGAGCAGTACTTC
cdr3_aa: CAISEGWGQGTYEQYF

clone_size: NA
j_call: TRBJ2-1
v_call: TRBV7-6
d_call: TRBD2
cdr3_nt: TGTGCCAGCAGCGCTCTTTTGGGACTAGCGGGAGGAATCGAGCAGTTCTTC
cdr3_aa: CASSALLGLAGGIEQFF

clone_size: NA
j_call: TRBJ2-5
v_call: TRBV7-7
d_call: TRBD2
cdr3_nt: TGTGCTAGCAGCCCTACACGTCTCGTTAGCGGGGGGGCCGGAGAGACCCAGTACTTC
cdr3_aa: CASSPTRLVSGGAGETQYF

clone_size: few
j_call: TRBJ2-3
v_call: TRBV18
d_call: NA
cdr3_nt: TGTGCCAGCTCACCACCGGACGGGAGTGATACGCAGTATTTT
cdr3_aa: CASSPPDGSDTQYF

clone_size: NA
j_call: TRBJ2-1
v_call: TRBV4-1
d_call: TRBD2
cdr3_nt: TGCGCCAGCAGCCAAGGGACTAGCGACCGTTACAATGAGCAGTTCTTC
cdr3_aa: CASSQGTSDRYNEQFF

clone_size: once
j_call: TRBJ2-7
v_call: TRBV27
d_call: NA
cdr3_nt: TGTGCCAGCAGCCAAGACTACGAGCAGTACTTC
cdr3_aa: CASSQDYEQYF

clone_size: NA
j_call: TRBJ1-1
v_call: TRBV10-1
d_call: NA
cdr3_nt: TGCGCCAGCAGTGCCACTCCAGGGGAAGCTGAAGCTTTCTTT
cdr3_aa: CASSATPGEAEAFF

clone_size: NA
j_call: TRBJ2-7
v_call: TRBV6-1
d_call: TRBD1
cdr3_nt: TGTGCCAGCAAGGGGACAGGGTTCAACGAGCAGTACTTC
cdr3_aa: CASKGTGFNEQYF

clone_size: NA
j_call: TRBJ2-5
v_call: TRBV9
d_call: TRBD1
cdr3_nt: TGTGCCAGCAGCGTAGTGGGACAGGGGGTAGGAAAAGAGACCCAGTACTTC
cdr3_aa: CASSVVGQGVGKETQYF

clone_size: NA
j_call: TRBJ1-1
v_call: TRBV6-6
d_call: NA
cdr3_nt: TGTGCCAGCAGTAACCCCGGGATTAACACTGAAGCTTTCTTT
cdr3_aa: CASSNPGINTEAFF

clone_size: NA
j_call: TRBJ1-4
v_call: TRBV5-4
d_call: TRBD1
cdr3_nt: TGTGCCAGCAGCTGGACAGGGGCAACTAATGAAAAACTGTTTTTT
cdr3_aa: CASSWTGATNEKLFF

clone_size: NA
j_call: TRBJ2-1
v_call: TRBV4-1
d_call: TRBD2
cdr3_nt: TGCGCCAGCAGCCTTCTAGCGGGAGTGGGGAGAAACAATGAGCAGTTCTTC
cdr3_aa: CASSLLAGVGRNNEQFF

clone_size: once
j_call: TRBJ2-5
v_call: TRBV27
d_call: NA
cdr3_nt: TGTGCCAGCAGCTCCGGGACGGGTAGGGACTCTGAGACCCAGTACTTC
cdr3_aa: CASSSGTGRDSETQYF

clone_size: NA
j_call: TRBJ2-7
v_call: TRBV29-1
d_call: TRBD2
cdr3_nt: TGCAGCGTTAATGGACTAGCTCTCGGTATCGACGAGCAGTACTTC
cdr3_aa: CSVNGLALGIDEQYF

clone_size: NA
j_call: TRBJ1-6
v_call: TRBV29-1
d_call: NA
cdr3_nt: TGCAGCGTTGAAACAGGGAATAATTCACCCCTCCACTTT
cdr3_aa: CSVETGNNSPLHF

clone_size: NA
j_call: TRBJ1-5
v_call: TRBV7-2
d_call: TRBD1
cdr3_nt: TGTGCCAGCAGCTTAGTACAGGGGGATCAGCCCCAGCATTTT
cdr3_aa: CASSLVQGDQPQHF

clone_size: few
j_call: TRBJ2-7
v_call: TRBV25-1
d_call: NA
cdr3_nt: TGTGCCAGCACCAGAGGGTTTCCCTACGAGCAGTACTTC
cdr3_aa: CASTRGFPYEQYF